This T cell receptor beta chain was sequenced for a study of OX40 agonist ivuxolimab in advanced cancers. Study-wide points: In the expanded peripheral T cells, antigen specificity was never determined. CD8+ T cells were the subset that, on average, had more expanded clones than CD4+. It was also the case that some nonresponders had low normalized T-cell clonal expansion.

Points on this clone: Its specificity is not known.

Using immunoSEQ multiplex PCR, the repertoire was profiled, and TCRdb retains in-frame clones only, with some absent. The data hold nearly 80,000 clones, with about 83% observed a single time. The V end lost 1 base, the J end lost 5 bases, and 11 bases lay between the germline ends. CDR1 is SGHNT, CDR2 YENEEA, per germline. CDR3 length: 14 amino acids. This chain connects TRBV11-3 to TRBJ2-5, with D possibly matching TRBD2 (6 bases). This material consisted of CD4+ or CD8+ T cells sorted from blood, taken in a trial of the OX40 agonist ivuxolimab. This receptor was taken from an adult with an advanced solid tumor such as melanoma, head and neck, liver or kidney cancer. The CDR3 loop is CASSLGGDLETQYF. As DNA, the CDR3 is TGTGCCAGCAGCTTAGGGGGGGACCTCGAGACCCAGTACTTC.